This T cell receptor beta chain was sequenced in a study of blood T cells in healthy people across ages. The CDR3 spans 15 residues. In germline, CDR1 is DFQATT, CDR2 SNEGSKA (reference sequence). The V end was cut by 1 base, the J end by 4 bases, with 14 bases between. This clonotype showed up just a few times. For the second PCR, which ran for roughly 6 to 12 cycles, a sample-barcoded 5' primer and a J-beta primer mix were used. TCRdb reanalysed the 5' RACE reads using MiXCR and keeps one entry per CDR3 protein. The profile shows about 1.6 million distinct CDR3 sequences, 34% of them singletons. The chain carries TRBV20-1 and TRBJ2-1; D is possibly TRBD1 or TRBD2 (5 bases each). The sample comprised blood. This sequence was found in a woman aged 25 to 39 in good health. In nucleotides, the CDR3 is TGCAGTGCTAGAGTGACGGGGCTGGGGTACAATGAGCAGTTCTTC. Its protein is CSARVTGLGYNEQFF.